The clone carrying this TCR beta chain was seen only once. This record comes from a study of blood T cell repertoires in COVID-19. V was clipped by 2 bases and J by 6 bases; unmatched bases: 6. CDR1 MNHEY and CDR2 SVGEGT come from the germline V gene. The CDR3 length is 17 residues. Clones were sequenced by immunoSEQ multiplex PCR, and TCRdb holds only the in-frame ones, with some missing. The sample shows 100,000 to 150,000 clones, 70% to 75% of them seen only once. The rearrangement uses TRBV6-2 or TRBV6-3 and TRBJ2-1, with 14 positions matching TRBD2. The sample was peripheral blood. The sequence was obtained from a man aged 55-75 years with acute or convalescent COVID-19. The CDR3 loop reads CASSYGRGLAGANEQFF. The CDR3 DNA is TGTGCCAGCAGTTACGGACGGGGACTAGCGGGAGCCAATGAGCAGTTCTTC.